A selection of T cell receptor beta chains follows, all from one sample in a study of T-cell memory formation after mild COVID-19. TCRdb redid the calling of the 5' RACE reads with MiXCR, one entry per CDR3 protein. The sample has approximately 210,000 distinct CDR3 sequences, 15% to 20% seen once; the top ten hold about 2.4%. The sample comprised PBMCs or a T cell subset sorted from them (not recorded which). These receptors all come from an adult woman who had mild COVID-19 (a few samples of this study predate the infection). Cell type and time point are not known. CDR3s include the opening cysteine and the closing phenylalanine or tryptophan. D genes are given only for firm matches. Some rows have no size entry. The others give once, few or many, or a class for an expanded clone.

>many|TRBD2|TRBJ2-7|TRBV7-9
CASSAGASGPPYEQYF
TGTGCCAGCAGCGCCGGAGCTAGCGGTCCTCCCTACGAGCAGTACTTC
>few|TRBD2|TRBJ2-3|TRBV9
CASSVGGRHPLTSTDTQYF
TGTGCCAGCAGCGTAGGCGGGAGGCACCCGCTCACTAGCACAGATACGCAGTATTTT
>-|TRBD1|TRBJ1-3|TRBV7-2
CASSSGGTGISGNTIYF
TGTGCCAGCAGCTCGGGGGGGACAGGGATCTCTGGAAACACCATATATTTT
>-|-|TRBJ2-1|TRBV28
CASSFMGKSSYNEQFF
TGTGCCAGCAGTTTTATGGGGAAAAGCTCCTACAATGAGCAGTTCTTC
>-|-|TRBJ2-5|TRBV6-1
CASWRASVLSETQYF
TGTGCCAGCTGGAGGGCTAGCGTTCTTTCGGAGACCCAGTACTTC
>-|-|TRBJ2-2|TRBV5-4
CASSFPGAGGELFF
TGTGCCAGCAGCTTTCCGGGGGCCGGCGGGGAGCTGTTTTTT
>-|-|TRBJ1-1|TRBV25-1
CACSSPENTEAFF
TGTGCCTGCAGTTCGCCCGAGAACACTGAAGCTTTCTTT
>-|TRBD2|TRBJ2-1|TRBV30
CAWSGLAGYEQFF
TGTGCCTGGAGTGGACTAGCGGGATATGAGCAGTTCTTC
>-|TRBD2|TRBJ2-7|TRBV2
CASSEQGTSGGEQYF
TGTGCCAGCAGTGAACAGGGGACTAGCGGGGGCGAGCAGTACTTC
>once|-|TRBJ2-1|TRBV3-1
CASRSGPLNEQFF
TGTGCCAGCAGATCCGGGCCACTAAATGAGCAGTTCTTC
>-|TRBD1|TRBJ2-5|TRBV7-6
CASSRRTGGGRETQYF
TGTGCCAGCAGCCGGAGGACAGGGGGTGGACGAGAGACCCAGTACTTC
>few|-|TRBJ1-1|TRBV7-9
CASSRPPSGEAFF
TGTGCCAGCAGCCGACCCCCCTCCGGTGAAGCTTTCTTT
>-|-|TRBJ2-1|TRBV7-9
CASSLGMALSSYNEQFF
TGTGCCAGCAGCTTAGGTATGGCCCTCAGCTCCTACAATGAGCAGTTCTTC
>few|TRBD2|TRBJ2-1|TRBV2
CASSDGRKSWGPF
TGTGCCAGCAGTGACGGGAGGAAGTCATGGGGACCCTTC
>few|TRBD2|TRBJ2-1|TRBV7-3
CASSQGPGLAYNEQFF
TGTGCCAGCAGTCAGGGACCGGGACTAGCGTACAATGAGCAGTTCTTC
>-|TRBD2|TRBJ2-5|TRBV12-3/TRBV12-4
CASSLAGSLAGRQETQYF
TGTGCCAGCAGTTTAGCGGGTTCCCTAGCGGGTCGTCAAGAGACCCAGTACTTC
>-|-|TRBJ1-1|TRBV4-1
CASSQDRPPPAKTEAFF
TGCGCCAGCAGCCAAGATCGCCCTCCTCCAGCAAAAACTGAAGCTTTCTTT
>-|-|TRBJ1-2|TRBV30
CAWTMGPRGYTF
TGTGCCTGGACCATGGGCCCGCGCGGCTACACCTTC
>few|-|TRBJ1-1|TRBV15
CATSRDRAGNHTEAFF
TGTGCCACCAGCAGAGATCGGGCAGGGAACCACACTGAAGCTTTCTTT
>-|TRBD1|TRBJ1-1|TRBV12-3/TRBV12-4
CASTMGQGASTEAFF
TGTGCCAGCACCATGGGACAGGGGGCCAGCACTGAAGCTTTCTTT
>few|TRBD1|TRBJ1-1|TRBV30
CAWSLGQGRIEAFF
TGTGCCTGGAGTCTAGGACAGGGAAGAATTGAAGCTTTCTTT
>-|-|TRBJ2-5|TRBV15
CATSRDRQETQYF
TGTGCCACCAGCAGAGACAGACAAGAGACCCAGTACTTC
>-|-|TRBJ2-7|TRBV12-3/TRBV12-4
CASSGRGEQYF
TGTGCCAGCAGTGGCAGGGGCGAGCAGTACTTC
>many|-|TRBJ2-7|TRBV5-1
CASSFSYEQYF
TGTGCCAGCAGCTTTAGCTACGAGCAGTACTTC
>-|TRBD1|TRBJ1-1|TRBV5-1
CASSLDRTGVTEAFF
TGCGCCAGCAGCTTGGATAGGACAGGGGTCACTGAAGCTTTCTTT
>few|TRBD2|TRBJ2-1|TRBV10-3
CATTSGILSYNEQFF
TGTGCCACAACTAGCGGGATCCTCTCCTACAATGAGCAGTTCTTC
>few|-|TRBJ2-7|TRBV20-1
CSARGGWLSYEQYF
TGCAGTGCTAGAGGGGGGTGGCTATCCTACGAGCAGTACTTC
>few|-|TRBJ1-1|TRBV7-6
CASSLGPTAQAFF
TGTGCCAGCAGCTTAGGCCCCACGGCCCAAGCTTTCTTT
>-|-|TRBJ2-5|TRBV29-1
CSVDHQGGETQYF
TGCAGCGTTGACCACCAGGGAGGAGAGACCCAGTACTTC
>-|-|TRBJ1-6|TRBV21-1
CASSRRPYNSPLHF
TGTGCCAGCAGCAGGCGGCCGTATAATTCACCCCTCCACTTT
>many|-|TRBJ1-1|TRBV12-3/TRBV12-4
CASSSGPSRGDTEAFF
TGTGCCAGCAGTTCCGGGCCCTCCCGGGGGGACACTGAAGCTTTCTTT